Listed below are T cell receptor beta chains from one sample, sequenced in a study of cytomegalovirus exposure and HLA in healthy donors. Sequenced by immunoSEQ multiplex PCR; TCRdb stores in-frame clones only, minus some. This repertoire shows over 150,000 clones, roughly 76% found once; its top ten account for about 12%. The sample comprised PBMCs. All receptors derive from a woman aged 50 to 60 in good health and CMV-seronegative. Both conserved end residues are part of each CDR3. The D gene is left open where the match is weak. Not every row has a clone size; where given, it reads once, few, many or a size class.

length	D	J	V	size	CDR3	DNA
14	NA	TRBJ2-1	TRBV15	NA	CATSRVGVVDEQFF	TGTGCCACCAGCAGAGTAGGGGTGGTCGATGAGCAGTTCTTC
14	TRBD1	TRBJ2-7	TRBV9	NA	CASSFGTDSYEQYF	TGTGCCAGCAGCTTCGGGACAGACTCCTACGAGCAGTACTTC
13	TRBD1	TRBJ2-7	TRBV13	NA	CASSFETGDEQYF	TGTGCCAGCAGCTTTGAAACAGGGGACGAGCAGTACTTC
12	NA	TRBJ2-7	TRBV6-1	few	CATWEGAYEQYF	TGTGCCACCTGGGAGGGGGCCTACGAGCAGTACTTC
14	NA	TRBJ2-3	TRBV10-3	NA	CAISVSGRTDTQYF	TGTGCCATCAGTGTGAGCGGCCGCACAGATACGCAGTATTTT
15	TRBD2	TRBJ2-7	TRBV9	NA	CASSVGGGFSYEQYF	TGTGCCAGCAGCGTAGGGGGGGGGTTCTCCTACGAGCAGTACTTC
14	NA	TRBJ2-7	TRBV7-9	NA	CASSPPGHPYEQYF	TGTGCCAGCAGTCCTCCGGGACATCCCTACGAGCAGTACTTC
15	NA	TRBJ2-2	TRBV11-2	NA	CASSLRVRGTGELFF	TGTGCCAGCAGCTTAAGGGTTCGGGGGACCGGGGAGCTGTTTTTT
15	NA	TRBJ2-1	TRBV19	NA	CASKALALGKNEQFF	TGTGCCAGTAAGGCACTAGCTTTGGGGAAAAATGAGCAGTTCTTC
15	TRBD2	TRBJ2-5	TRBV6-1	NA	CASSDTSGIKETQYF	TGTGCCAGCAGTGATACTAGCGGGATTAAAGAGACCCAGTACTTC
15	TRBD1	TRBJ2-7	TRBV7-2	once	CASSSSGGAPYEQYF	TGTGCCAGCAGCTCCTCAGGGGGCGCGCCCTACGAGCAGTACTTC
15	TRBD1	TRBJ2-7	TRBV23-1	once	CASRSSGTVDYEQYF	TGCGCCAGCCGCTCCTCCGGGACAGTCGACTACGAGCAGTACTTC
16	TRBD2	TRBJ2-7	TRBV28	NA	CASSPPSGSSTYEQYF	TGTGCCAGCAGCCCCCCTAGCGGAAGCTCCACCTACGAGCAGTACTTC
14	TRBD1	TRBJ1-2	TRBV2	NA	CASSRQGADYGYTF	TGTGCCAGCAGTCGACAGGGGGCAGACTATGGCTACACCTTC
14	NA	TRBJ2-7	TRBV13	few	CASSLGGSSYEQYF	TGTGCCAGCAGCTTAGGTGGGAGCTCCTACGAGCAGTACTTC
13	NA	TRBJ1-1	TRBV11-3	NA	CASSFEENTEAFF	TGTGCCAGCAGCTTCGAGGAGAACACTGAAGCTTTCTTT
16	TRBD1	TRBJ1-5	TRBV6-6	NA	CASGDRGPISNQPQHF	TGTGCCAGCGGAGACAGGGGGCCCATTAGCAATCAGCCCCAGCATTTT
15	TRBD1	TRBJ2-1	TRBV5-4	NA	CASRRQGSRNNEQFF	TGTGCCAGCAGACGACAGGGTTCACGGAACAATGAGCAGTTCTTC
13	NA	TRBJ1-2	TRBV13	NA	CASRPGADYGYTF	TGTGCCAGCAGACCGGGAGCCGACTATGGCTACACCTTC
13	NA	TRBJ2-3	TRBV2	NA	CASSEAGTDTQYF	TGTGCCAGCAGTGAGGCAGGCACAGATACGCAGTATTTT
19	TRBD2	TRBJ2-1	TRBV12-5	NA	CASGPGSLAGGPTYNEQFF	TGTGCTAGTGGCCCTGGTTCGCTAGCGGGAGGACCTACCTACAATGAGCAGTTCTTC
14	NA	TRBJ1-4	TRBV9	NA	CASSSSLEYEKLFF	TGTGCCAGCAGCTCGTCGTTAGAGTATGAAAAACTGTTTTTT
15	TRBD1	TRBJ1-2	TRBV2	NA	CASSFTGTGDYGYTF	TGTGCCAGCAGCTTTACCGGGACAGGGGACTATGGCTACACCTTC
14	TRBD1	TRBJ1-1	TRBV7-9	NA	CASSLQGASTEAFF	TGTGCCAGCAGCTTACAGGGGGCGAGCACTGAAGCTTTCTTT
15	NA	TRBJ1-3	TRBV6-6	few	CASRISGHSGNTIYF	TGTGCCAGCAGGATTTCAGGGCACTCTGGAAACACCATATATTTT
14	NA	TRBJ1-1	TRBV5-4	NA	CASSPSRGETEAFF	TGTGCCAGCAGCCCAAGCAGGGGAGAAACTGAAGCTTTCTTT
14	TRBD1	TRBJ2-7	TRBV10-3	NA	CAIRGQGARDEQYF	TGTGCCATCAGGGGACAGGGGGCGCGCGACGAGCAGTACTTC
13	NA	TRBJ1-2	TRBV5-6	NA	CASSLLGEAGYTF	TGTGCCAGCAGCTTGTTAGGGGAGGCTGGCTACACCTTC
20	TRBD2	TRBJ2-7	TRBV23-1	once	CASRPPGLAGLAGGQYEQYF	TGCGCCAGCAGGCCCCCCGGCCTAGCGGGACTAGCGGGGGGGCAATACGAGCAGTACTTC
13	NA	TRBJ2-1	TRBV4-1	NA	CASSQDRAYEQFF	TGCGCCAGCAGCCAAGATCGAGCGTATGAGCAGTTCTTC
15	NA	TRBJ1-3	TRBV6-1	NA	CASTLGTLSGNTIYF	TGTGCCAGCACCCTCGGGACTCTCTCTGGAAACACCATATATTTT
18	TRBD1	TRBJ2-3	TRBV10-3	NA	CAISESVMRDRGTDTQYF	TGTGCCATCAGTGAATCGGTAATGAGGGACAGAGGCACAGATACGCAGTATTTT
15	NA	TRBJ2-2	TRBV7-2	NA	CASSLGQGNTGELFF	TGTGCCAGCAGCTTAGGGCAGGGGAACACCGGGGAGCTGTTTTTT
15	TRBD2	TRBJ2-7	TRBV6-4	NA	CASSTGGPVGYEQYF	TGTGCCAGCAGTACGGGAGGCCCGGTGGGCTACGAGCAGTACTTC
14	TRBD2	TRBJ2-4	TRBV7-2	NA	CASSVRLAGNIQYF	TGTGCCAGCAGCGTGCGACTAGCGGGAAACATTCAGTACTTC
14	NA	TRBJ1-2	TRBV29-1	NA	CSVDTGQLAYGYTF	TGCAGCGTTGATACTGGACAGCTAGCCTATGGCTACACCTTC
17	TRBD2	TRBJ2-3	TRBV5-1	NA	CASSFTSGRVLTDTQYF	TGCGCCAGCAGCTTTACTAGCGGGAGGGTTTTGACAGATACGCAGTATTTT
15	NA	TRBJ1-3	TRBV5-4	NA	CASSWGSASGNTIYF	TGTGCCAGCAGCTGGGGCTCGGCCTCTGGAAACACCATATATTTT
15	NA	TRBJ1-1	TRBV7-9	NA	CSSSAHAGKNTEAFF	TGTTCCAGCAGCGCCCATGCGGGGAAGAACACTGAAGCTTTCTTT
16	NA	TRBJ1-6	TRBV5-6	NA	CASSLFRAGGNSPLHF	TGTGCCAGCAGCTTGTTCCGTGCCGGAGGAAATTCACCCCTCCACTTT
13	TRBD2	TRBJ2-3	TRBV7-3	NA	CASSSGVTDTQYF	TGTGCCAGCAGTAGCGGGGTAACAGATACGCAGTATTTT
13	NA	TRBJ2-1	TRBV2	NA	CASSLEQANEQFF	TGTGCCAGCAGCCTTGAACAGGCTAACGAGCAGTTCTTC
15	NA	TRBJ1-1	TRBV9	NA	CASSVVGGENTEAFF	TGTGCCAGCAGCGTAGTCGGGGGAGAGAACACTGAAGCTTTCTTT
14	NA	TRBJ2-2	TRBV27	NA	CASTPRSRTGELFF	TGTGCCAGTACCCCTAGGTCTAGAACCGGGGAGCTGTTTTTT
15	NA	TRBJ2-7	TRBV7-8	NA	CASSLGSLDSSEQYF	TGTGCCAGCAGCTTAGGGTCCCTGGACAGCTCCGAGCAGTACTTC
15	TRBD1	TRBJ2-2	TRBV19	NA	CASLPYTGDTGELFF	TGTGCCAGCCTACCATATACAGGGGACACCGGGGAGCTGTTTTTT
15	TRBD1	TRBJ2-5	TRBV2	NA	CASSELTGGGETQYF	TGTGCCAGCAGTGAGTTAACAGGGGGTGGAGAGACCCAGTACTTC
16	TRBD2	TRBJ2-7	TRBV4-1	NA	CASSQITSGGSYEQYF	TGCGCCAGCAGCCAAATAACTAGCGGGGGTTCCTACGAGCAGTACTTC
13	TRBD2	TRBJ2-1	TRBV28	NA	CASTSPPAGGVFF	TGTGCCAGCACCTCCCCCCCAGCGGGAGGGGTGTTCTTC
13	NA	TRBJ1-2	TRBV29-1	NA	CSVSQGQPFGYTF	TGCAGCGTTTCACAGGGTCAACCCTTTGGCTACACCTTC
16	TRBD2	TRBJ2-3	TRBV7-2	few	CASSYLLAAREDTQYF	TGTGCCAGCAGCTATTTACTAGCGGCGAGGGAAGATACGCAGTATTTT